These 26 T cell receptor beta chains share one sample of origin, sequenced in a study of T cell repertoires in cytomegalovirus infection. MiXCR, applied by TCRdb to the reads, yields one record per CDR3 protein. The sample has roughly 730,000 distinct CDR3 sequences, around a third seen once. Their recognized antigens are unknown. Source: cultured PBMCs, taken from culture after CMV antigen stimulation. The receptor set was obtained from a human donor in good health (CMV status not recorded). Some clones in this sample may be carry-over from other donors' samples.

This clonotype showed up just a few times. The rearrangement links TRBV4-2 to TRBJ2-1, with 11 bases lining up with TRBD2. This CDR3 region has 15 residues. The germline gives CDR1 LGHNA, CDR2 YNFKEQ. Unmatched junction bases numbered 3, after V lost 4 bases and J lost 4 bases. The CDR3 bases are TGTGCCAGCAGCCCACTAGCGGGGGAATACAATGAGCAGTTCTTC. Its protein is CASSPLAGEYNEQFF.

The chain is built from TRBV10-3 and TRBJ2-4; maybe TRBD1 (6 bases). The CDR3 totals 15 residues. Trimming cost V 5 bases and J 2 bases, with 13 bases left between them. Germline-derived CDR1 and CDR2 are ENHRY and SYGVKD. CDR3 nucleotide sequence: TGTGCCATCAGTAGTATCCAGGGGACCAAAAACATTCAGTACTTC. It is translated as CAISSIQGTKNIQYF.

The chain combines TRBV12-3 or TRBV12-4 with TRBJ2-7, with TRBD2 identical over 10 bases. The CDR3 is made up of 17 amino acids. The V segment lost 5 bases and the J segment 0 bases; nucleotides outside the gene matches: 10. The CDR3 spells CASSHSGGASPSYEQYF. CDR3 nucleotide sequence: TGTGCCAGCAGTCACAGCGGGGGGGCCTCCCCCTCCTACGAGCAGTACTTC.

This clonotype was seen ten or more times. The rearrangement links TRBV7-8 to TRBJ2-3; 7 nucleotides line up with TRBD1. There are 19 residues in the CDR3. Germline CDR1 is SGHVS and CDR2 is FQNEAQ. The V and J ends lost 2 bases and 1 base, in that order; junction bases with no gene match: 15. This CDR3 is CASSLFQVGRGFGTDTQYF. The CDR3 DNA follows: TGTGCCAGCAGCTTATTTCAGGTCGGCAGGGGGTTCGGCACAGATACGCAGTATTTT.

This sequence joins TRBV28 and TRBJ1-6; D gene ambiguous. Germline V lookup: CDR1 MDHEN, CDR2 SYDVKM. CDR3 length equals 13 residues. Between the trimmed V and J ends, which lost 5 bases and 8 bases, there was a span of 10 bases. The CDR3 DNA sequence: TGTGCCAGCAGTCCAATAAATTATTCACCCCTCCACTTT. It translates to CASSPINYSPLHF.

This clonotype was detected a few times. The V call is TRBV5-5, the J call TRBJ1-2; D remains unclear. CDR1 is SGHKS and CDR2 is YYEKEE in the germline V gene (reference sequence). This CDR3 spans 16 amino acids. Trimming left V 4 bases short and J 4 bases short, with 20 bases between. The CDR3 sequence: CASSKAREVLTYGYTF. In DNA form, the CDR3 reads TGTGCCAGCAGCAAAGCCCGGGAAGTCCTTACCTATGGCTACACCTTC.

This clonotype was seen more than once but under ten times. The chain joins TRBV12-3 or TRBV12-4 to TRBJ2-1, with 8 bases lining up with TRBD2. The V gene end was trimmed by 6 bases and the J gene end by 8 bases; junction bases not matched to a gene: 6. This CDR3 is 13 amino acids long. CDR3 sequence: CASRPGLGDEQFF. The CDR3 bases are TGTGCCAGCAGACCGGGACTAGGCGATGAGCAGTTCTTC.

This clonotype has more than one count but fewer than ten. This chain links TRBV12-5 with TRBJ2-7; possibly TRBD2 for D (5 bases). Germline assignment: CDR1 LGHNT and CDR2 FRNRAP. V gave up 6 bases and J gave up 4 bases, with 13 bases separating them. The CDR3 is 13 amino acids. CDR3 sequence: CASGSGSQYEQYF. The CDR3 region has the DNA TGTGCTAGTGGGTCGGGGTCGCAGTACGAGCAGTACTTC.

This clonotype was observed a few times. The V and J genes are TRBV2 and TRBJ2-5; TRBD2 matches at 12 bases. Germline V gene data show CDR1 as SNHLY and CDR2 as FYNNEI. The CDR3 extends over 16 amino acids. Losses at the gene ends were 7 bases for V and 5 bases for J; bases not matched to a gene: 11. CDR3 in amino acids: CASMPLAGGPGETQYF. The CDR3, as DNA: TGTGCCAGCATGCCGCTAGCGGGAGGGCCAGGGGAGACCCAGTACTTC.

This clonotype was counted between two and nine times. The gene calls are TRBV7-9 and TRBJ2-1; 8 nucleotides align to TRBD2. J was trimmed by 7 bases and V by 5 bases; bases with no gene match: 13. This CDR3 contains 16 residues. Per the germline V gene, CDR1 is SEHNR and CDR2 is FQNEAQ (reference sequence). Here the CDR3 reads CASSRSGGSGRNEQFF. CDR3 in DNA: TGTGCCAGCAGCAGGAGCGGGGGTAGCGGTAGGAATGAGCAGTTCTTC. The whole variable domain, remainder taken from reference TRBV7-9 and TRBJ2-1, is DTGVSQNPRHKITKRGQNVTFRCDPISEHNRLYWYRQTLGQGPEFLTYFQNEAQLEKSRLLSDRFSAERPKGSFSTLEIQRTEQGDSAMYLCASSRSGGSGRNEQFFGPGTRLTVL.

There are many counts of this clonotype. The rearrangement links TRBV7-2 to TRBJ1-2; 9 positions agree with TRBD1. The CDR3 totals 13 residues. J gave up 7 bases and V 5 bases, and 5 bases lay outside the gene matches. Germline CDR1 reads SGHTA; CDR2 reads FQGNSA. CDR3 region: CASSTGTGTGYTF. DNA of the CDR3: TGTGCCAGCAGCACCGGGACAGGGACTGGCTACACCTTC.

This clonotype has a handful of counts. The chain joins TRBV18 to TRBJ2-1; 11 bases match TRBD2. V dropped 3 bases and J dropped 7; count of bases not matched to a gene: 2. This CDR3 region has 14 residues. Germline V CDR1 and CDR2: KGHSH, LQKENI. The CDR3 DNA is TGTGCCAGCTCACCGCCTAGCGGGAGGAATGAGCAGTTCTTC. Residues: CASSPPSGRNEQFF.

The chain has TRBV6-5 and TRBJ1-4; a possible D gene is TRBD1 (6 bases). The CDR3 has 13 amino acids. The V gene lost 6 bases and the J gene lost 6 bases, with 11 bases spanning the gap. Germline V CDR1 and CDR2: MNHEY, SVGAGI. The CDR3 loop reads CASSHGQYEKLFF. In DNA, the CDR3 is TGTGCCAGCAGCCACGGACAGTATGAAAAACTGTTTTTT.

The sample holds a few counts of this clonotype. This CDR3 is CSASQGRKAFF. Written as DNA, the CDR3 is TGCAGTGCTTCACAGGGGCGAAAAGCTTTCTTT. The gene calls are TRBV20-1 and TRBJ1-1, with TRBD1 identical over 7 bases. This CDR3 has 11 amino acids. Germline V lookup: CDR1 DFQATT, CDR2 SNEGSKA (reference sequence). V dropped 5 bases and J dropped 9; count of bases not matched to a gene: 6.

DNA of the CDR3: TGTGCCAGCCGGAGAAAGGACAGCAATCAGCCCCAGCATTTT. Its protein product is CASRRKDSNQPQHF. The rearrangement uses TRBV19 and TRBJ1-5, with D uncertain. The V end lost 9 bases, the J end lost 1 base, and 13 bases lay between the germline ends. CDR1 is LNHDA and CDR2 is SQIVND in the germline V gene (reference sequence). The CDR3 spans 14 residues. Full variable domain (remainder filled in from reference TRBV19 and TRBJ1-5): DGGITQSPKYLFRKEGQNVTLSCEQNLNHDAMYWYRQDPGQGLRLIYYSQIVNDFQKGDIAEGYSVSREKKESFPLTVTSAQKNPTAFYLCASRRKDSNQPQHFGDGTRLSIL.

Details on this clonotype: A much larger clone lies one base from this, so it may be a read error. The CDR3 sequence is CASSQSRLGATQYF. In DNA, the CDR3 is TGTGCCAGCAGCCAAAGCCGATTGGGAGCTACGCAGTATTTT. V and J are TRBV7-2 and TRBJ2-3; perhaps TRBD2 as D (5 bases). CDR3 length: 14 residues. The V gene's germline CDR1 is SGHTA and CDR2 FQGNSA. V was shortened by 5 bases and J by 8 bases, with 17 bases between the two germline ends.

V usage is TRBV27 and J usage is TRBJ2-3; TRBD1 is a possible D gene (5 bases). Germline CDR1 MNHEY, CDR2 SMNVEV (reference sequence). The CDR3 consists of 15 residues. V was pared by 1 base and J by 2 bases, with 10 bases between. As DNA, the CDR3 is TGTGCCAGCAGTTTATGGGGCCAAATCACAGATACGCAGTATTTT. The encoded protein is CASSLWGQITDTQYF.

This clonotype showed up just a few times. The V and J genes are TRBV6-6 and TRBJ1-3; 9 positions match TRBD1. The CDR3 contains 15 residues. The germline V gene has CDR1 MNHNY and CDR2 SVGAGI (reference sequence). The trim removed 5 bases at V and 2 bases at J, leaving 4 bases unmatched. CDR3 in amino acids: CASSIGTGTGNTIYF. Here the CDR3 DNA reads TGTGCCAGCAGTATAGGGACAGGGACTGGAAACACCATATATTTT.

V is TRBV4-1 and J is TRBJ2-7; D may match TRBD1 or TRBD2 (5 bases each). Germline-derived CDR1 and CDR2 are MGHRA and YSYEKL. V was pared by 0 bases and J by 5 bases, with 23 bases between. The CDR3 loop spans 18 amino acids. The CDR3 DNA sequence: TGCGCCAGCAGCCAAGATCCGACCGGGACGGGGTTCCCCGACGAGCAGTACTTC. Translated: CASSQDPTGTGFPDEQYF.

This clonotype was seen a few times. The chain joins TRBV7-6 to TRBJ2-1; 7 bases are a match to TRBD1. The CDR3 contains 14 residues. Looked up from germline, CDR1 is SGHVS and CDR2 is FNYEAQ. The junction had 5 bases not matched to a gene; V was cut back by 1 base and J by 8 bases. The CDR3 DNA reads as TGTGCCAGCAGCTTAGACAGGGGTTCGGATGAGCAGTTCTTC. Its protein is CASSLDRGSDEQFF.

This clonotype appeared many times. The chain uses TRBV7-2 and TRBJ2-2; D is undetermined. The V end was cut by 3 bases, the J end by 6 bases, with 5 bases between. The CDR3 has 12 residues. Germline V CDR1 and CDR2: SGHTA, FQGNSA. The CDR3 reads CASSLDAGELFF. The CDR3 nucleotides are TGTGCCAGCAGCTTGGATGCCGGGGAGCTGTTTTTT.

This clonotype has more than one count but fewer than ten. The gene calls are TRBV5-1 and TRBJ1-6; D is possibly TRBD1 (5 bases). The CDR3 extends over 14 amino acids. Germline CDR1 SGHRS, CDR2 YFSETQ. Trimming removed 3 bases from V and 8 bases from J, with 12 bases in between. The chain's CDR3 is CASSSQGGDSPLHF. The CDR3 bases are TGCGCCAGCAGCTCCCAGGGAGGCGATTCACCCCTCCACTTT.

V is TRBV12-3 or TRBV12-4 and J is TRBJ1-6; TRBD1 matches at 10 bases. Germline trimming cut 5 bases from V and 7 bases from J; bases unmatched to any gene: 8. The CDR3 covers 16 residues. The CDR3 bases are TGTGCCAGCAGTCCGGGACAGGGGCATTCGAATTCACCCCTCCACTTT. Its translation is CASSPGQGHSNSPLHF.

This CDR3 is CSASGSGYEQYF. The DNA of the CDR3 is TGCAGTGCTAGCGGGAGTGGGTACGAGCAGTACTTC. The chain recombines TRBV20-1 with TRBJ2-7, with D possibly TRBD2 on 6 matching bases. V lost 3 bases to trimming and J lost 4 bases, with 10 bases between them. Germline V lookup: CDR1 DFQATT, CDR2 SNEGSKA (reference sequence). CDR3 size: 12 residues.

The sample holds many counts of this clonotype. The chain combines TRBV7-6 with TRBJ2-7, with 7 bases identical to TRBD2. J was trimmed by 2 bases and V by 1 base; bases with no gene match: 2. The CDR3 spans 14 residues. Germline loops: CDR1 SGHVS, CDR2 FNYEAQ. The CDR3 here is CASSLGGTTYEQYF. The CDR3 coding sequence is TGTGCCAGCAGCTTAGGCGGGACTACCTACGAGCAGTACTTC.

The chain uses TRBV7-8 and TRBJ2-1; D perhaps matches TRBD2 (6 bases). The CDR3 covers 17 residues. V was cut by 1 base and J by 6 bases, with 19 bases left in between. Germline assignment: CDR1 SGHVS and CDR2 FQNEAQ. CDR3 nucleotide sequence: TGTGCCAGCAGCTTAGGGCGTGGCGGGGAGCGTAGCAATGAGCAGTTCTTC. The encoded protein is CASSLGRGGERSNEQFF. Full variable domain (outside the CDR3, taken from reference TRBV7-8 and TRBJ2-1): GAGVSQSPRYKVAKRGQDVALRCDPISGHVSLFWYQQALGQGPEFLTYFQNEAQLDKSGLPSDRFFAERPEGSVSTLKIQRTQQEDSAVYLCASSLGRGGERSNEQFFGPGTRLTVL.